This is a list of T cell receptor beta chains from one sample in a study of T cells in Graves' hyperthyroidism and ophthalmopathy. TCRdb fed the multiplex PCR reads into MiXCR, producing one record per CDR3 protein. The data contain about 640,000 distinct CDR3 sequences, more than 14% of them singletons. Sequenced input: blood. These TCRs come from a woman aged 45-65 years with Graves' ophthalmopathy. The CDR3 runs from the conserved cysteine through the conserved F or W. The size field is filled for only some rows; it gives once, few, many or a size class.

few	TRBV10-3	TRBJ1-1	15	CAISESWGVGAEAFF
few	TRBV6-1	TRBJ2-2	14	CASRIFTSTGELFF
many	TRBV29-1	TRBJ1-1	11	CSVAPMSEAFF
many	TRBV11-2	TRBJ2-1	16	CASSLYASGSFNEQFF
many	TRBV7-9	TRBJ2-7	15	CASSLVSGPLYEQYF
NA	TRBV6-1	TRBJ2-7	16	CANQMELAGDVHEQYF
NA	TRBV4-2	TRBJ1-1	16	CASSQPEGTSYTEAFF
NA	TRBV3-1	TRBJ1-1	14	CASSPSHGTGEAFF
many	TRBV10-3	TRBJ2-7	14	CAISESLAVGEQYF
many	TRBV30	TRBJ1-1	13	CAWTRGLTTEAFF
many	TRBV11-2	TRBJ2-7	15	CASSLGKSGVYEQYF
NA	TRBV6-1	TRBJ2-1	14	CASSTRTGGNEQFF
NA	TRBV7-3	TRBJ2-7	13	CASSFSRAYEQYF
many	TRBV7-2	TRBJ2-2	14	CASSLQPNTGELFF
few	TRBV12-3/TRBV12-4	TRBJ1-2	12	CASSYPDLSCTF
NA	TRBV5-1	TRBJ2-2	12	CASSADIGELFF
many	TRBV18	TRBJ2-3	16	CASSPSLAGVYDTQYF
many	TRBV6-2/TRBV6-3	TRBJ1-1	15	CASSSAGILSTEAFF
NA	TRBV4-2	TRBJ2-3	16	CASSRRTSGRADTQYF
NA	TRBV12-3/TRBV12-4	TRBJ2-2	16	CASTLLGLRATGELFF
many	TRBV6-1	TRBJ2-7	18	CASRRVPGQGRLAGEQYF
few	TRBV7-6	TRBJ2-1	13	CASSLTASNEQFF
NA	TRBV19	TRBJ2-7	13	CASSRRSSYEQYF
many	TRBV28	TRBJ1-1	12	CASIQSNTEAFF
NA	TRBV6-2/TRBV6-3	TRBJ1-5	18	CASSYPPGQGYSNQPQHF
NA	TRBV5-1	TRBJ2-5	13	CASSWDNQETQYF
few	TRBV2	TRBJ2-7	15	CASSQEPSGAYEQYF
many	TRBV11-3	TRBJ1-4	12	CASSLRDEKLFF
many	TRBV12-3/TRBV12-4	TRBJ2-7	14	CASSLEGGGREQYF
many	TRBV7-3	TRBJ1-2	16	CASSPRGFPTNYGYTF
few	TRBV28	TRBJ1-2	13	CATPEQGASGYTF
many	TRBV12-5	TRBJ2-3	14	CASRGRGRTDTQYF
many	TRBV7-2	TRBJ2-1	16	CASSTRAGMIYNEQFF
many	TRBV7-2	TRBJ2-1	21	CASSLRSRLAGVRVNGHEQFF
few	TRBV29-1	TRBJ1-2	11	CSGGTNYGYTF
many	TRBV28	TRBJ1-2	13	CASFSGQNYGYTF
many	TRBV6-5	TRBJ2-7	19	CASSYSAAFRTGLSYEQYF
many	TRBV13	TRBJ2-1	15	CASSPGAGERHEQFF
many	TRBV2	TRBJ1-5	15	CASTGTGGGNQPQHF
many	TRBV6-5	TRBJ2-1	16	CASSYGAVSSYNEQFF